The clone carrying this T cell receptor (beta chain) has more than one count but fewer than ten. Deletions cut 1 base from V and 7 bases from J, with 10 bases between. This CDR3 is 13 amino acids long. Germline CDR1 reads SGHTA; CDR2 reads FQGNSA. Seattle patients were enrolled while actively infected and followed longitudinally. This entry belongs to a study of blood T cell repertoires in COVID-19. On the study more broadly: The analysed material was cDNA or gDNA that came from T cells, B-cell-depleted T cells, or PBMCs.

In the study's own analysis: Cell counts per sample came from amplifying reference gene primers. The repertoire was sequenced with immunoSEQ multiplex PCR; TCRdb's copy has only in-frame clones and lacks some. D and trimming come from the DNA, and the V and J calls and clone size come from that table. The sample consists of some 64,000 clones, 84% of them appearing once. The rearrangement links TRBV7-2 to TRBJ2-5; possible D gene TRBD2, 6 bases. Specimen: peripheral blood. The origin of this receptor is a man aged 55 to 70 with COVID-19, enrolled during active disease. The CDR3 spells CASSLGTMGTQYF. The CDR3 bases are TGTGCCAGCAGCTTAGGGACTATGGGGACCCAGTACTTC.